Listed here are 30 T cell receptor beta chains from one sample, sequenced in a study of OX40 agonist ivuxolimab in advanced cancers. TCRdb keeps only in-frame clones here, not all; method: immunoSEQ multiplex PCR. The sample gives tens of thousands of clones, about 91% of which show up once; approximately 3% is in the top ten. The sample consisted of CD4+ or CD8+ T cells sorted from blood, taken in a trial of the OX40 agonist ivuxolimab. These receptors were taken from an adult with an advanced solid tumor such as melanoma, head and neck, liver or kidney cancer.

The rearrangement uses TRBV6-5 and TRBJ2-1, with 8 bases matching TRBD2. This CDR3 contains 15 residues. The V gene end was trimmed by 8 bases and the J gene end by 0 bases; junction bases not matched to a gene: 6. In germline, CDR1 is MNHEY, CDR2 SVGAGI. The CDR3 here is CASGMAGGSYNEQFF. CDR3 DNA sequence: TGTGCCAGCGGGATGGCGGGGGGCTCCTACAATGAGCAGTTCTTC.

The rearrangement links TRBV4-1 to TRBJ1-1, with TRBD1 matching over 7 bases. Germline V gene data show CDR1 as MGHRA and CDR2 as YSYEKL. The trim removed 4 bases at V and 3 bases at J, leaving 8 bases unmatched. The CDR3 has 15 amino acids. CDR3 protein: CASSLTGAADTEAFF. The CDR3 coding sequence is TGCGCCAGCAGCCTTACAGGGGCGGCGGACACTGAAGCTTTCTTT.

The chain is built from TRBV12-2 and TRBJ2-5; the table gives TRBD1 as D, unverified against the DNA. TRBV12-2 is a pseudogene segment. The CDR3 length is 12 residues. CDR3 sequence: CATLGPTGTQYF. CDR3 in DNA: TGTGCAACCCTGGGGCCGACGGGGACCCAGTACTTC.

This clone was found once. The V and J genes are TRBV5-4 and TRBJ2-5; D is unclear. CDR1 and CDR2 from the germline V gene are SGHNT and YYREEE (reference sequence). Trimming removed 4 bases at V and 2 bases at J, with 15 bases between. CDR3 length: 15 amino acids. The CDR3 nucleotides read TGTGCCAGCAGCACCACCCCACAGATTCAAGAGACCCAGTACTTC. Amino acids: CASSTTPQIQETQYF.

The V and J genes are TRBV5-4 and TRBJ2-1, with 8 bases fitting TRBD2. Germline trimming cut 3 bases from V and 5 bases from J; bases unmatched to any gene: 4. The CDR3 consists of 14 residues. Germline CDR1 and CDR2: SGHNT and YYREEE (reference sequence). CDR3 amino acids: CASSSQLADNEQFF. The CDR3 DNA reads TGTGCCAGCAGCTCCCAACTAGCGGACAATGAGCAGTTCTTC.

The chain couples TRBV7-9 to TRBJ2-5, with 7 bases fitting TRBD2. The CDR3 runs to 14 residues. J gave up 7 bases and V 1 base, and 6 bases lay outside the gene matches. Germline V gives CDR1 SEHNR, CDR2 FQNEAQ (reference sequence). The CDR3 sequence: CASSLGASGGTQYF. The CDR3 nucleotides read TGTGCCAGCAGCTTAGGCGCTAGCGGTGGGACCCAGTACTTC.

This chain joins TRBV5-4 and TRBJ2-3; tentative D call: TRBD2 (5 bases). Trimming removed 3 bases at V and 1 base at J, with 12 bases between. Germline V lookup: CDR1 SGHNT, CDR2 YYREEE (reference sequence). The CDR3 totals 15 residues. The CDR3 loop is CASSSPLGGTDTQYF. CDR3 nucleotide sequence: TGTGCCAGCAGCTCGCCGCTGGGAGGCACAGATACGCAGTATTTT.

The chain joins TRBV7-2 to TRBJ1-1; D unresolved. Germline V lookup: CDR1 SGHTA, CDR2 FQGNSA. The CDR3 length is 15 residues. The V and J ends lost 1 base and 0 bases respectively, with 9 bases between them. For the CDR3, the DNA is TGTGCCAGCAGCTTAGTATTGGGCATGAACACTGAAGCTTTCTTT. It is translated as CASSLVLGMNTEAFF.

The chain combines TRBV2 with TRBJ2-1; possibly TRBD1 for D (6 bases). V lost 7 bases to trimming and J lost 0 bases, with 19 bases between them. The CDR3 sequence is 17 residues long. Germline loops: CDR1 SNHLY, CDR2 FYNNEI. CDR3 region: CASMGAGVVSSYNEQFF. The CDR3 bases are TGTGCCAGCATGGGGGCTGGTGTGGTTAGCTCCTACAATGAGCAGTTCTTC.

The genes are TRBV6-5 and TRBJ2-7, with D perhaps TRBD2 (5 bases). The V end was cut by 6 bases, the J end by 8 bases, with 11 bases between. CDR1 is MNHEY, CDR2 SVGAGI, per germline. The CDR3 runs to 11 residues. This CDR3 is CASREVVKQYF. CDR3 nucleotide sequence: TGTGCCAGCAGGGAGGTTGTAAAGCAGTACTTC.

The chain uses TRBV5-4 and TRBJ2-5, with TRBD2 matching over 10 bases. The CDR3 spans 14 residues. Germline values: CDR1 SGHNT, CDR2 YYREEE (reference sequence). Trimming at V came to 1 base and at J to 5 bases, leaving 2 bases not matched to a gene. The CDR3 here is CASSLPSGSETQYF. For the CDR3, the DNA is TGTGCCAGCAGCTTGCCTAGCGGGAGTGAGACCCAGTACTTC. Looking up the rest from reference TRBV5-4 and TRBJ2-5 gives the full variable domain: ETGVTQSPTHLIKTRGQQVTLRCSSQSGHNTVSWYQQALGQGPQFIFQYYREEENGRGNFPPRFSGLQFPNYSSELNVNALELDDSALYLCASSLPSGSETQYFGPGTRLLVL.

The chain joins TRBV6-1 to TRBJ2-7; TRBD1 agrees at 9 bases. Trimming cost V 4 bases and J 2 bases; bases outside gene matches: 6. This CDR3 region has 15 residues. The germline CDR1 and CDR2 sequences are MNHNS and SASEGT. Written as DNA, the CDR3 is TGTGCCAGCAGTGCGGAGACAGGGGGGACCTACGAGCAGTACTTC. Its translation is CASSAETGGTYEQYF.

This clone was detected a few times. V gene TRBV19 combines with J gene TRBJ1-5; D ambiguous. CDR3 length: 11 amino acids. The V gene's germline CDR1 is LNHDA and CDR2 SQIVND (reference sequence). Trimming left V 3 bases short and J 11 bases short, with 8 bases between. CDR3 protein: CASSMLGAQHF. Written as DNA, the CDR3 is TGTGCCAGTAGTATGCTTGGGGCCCAGCATTTT.

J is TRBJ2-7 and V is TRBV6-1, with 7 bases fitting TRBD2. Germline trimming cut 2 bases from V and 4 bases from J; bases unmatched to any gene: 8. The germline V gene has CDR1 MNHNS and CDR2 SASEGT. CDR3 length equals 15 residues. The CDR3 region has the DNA TGTGCCAGCAGTGAACTTTCCTCGGGGGGTTACGAGCAGTACTTC. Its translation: CASSELSSGGYEQYF.

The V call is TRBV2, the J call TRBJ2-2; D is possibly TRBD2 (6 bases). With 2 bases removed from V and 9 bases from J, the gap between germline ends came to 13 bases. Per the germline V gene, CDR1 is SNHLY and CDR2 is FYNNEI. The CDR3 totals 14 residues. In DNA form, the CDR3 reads TGTGCCAGCAGTGAACGGGGGTTTGGTTGGGAGCTGTTTTTT. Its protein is CASSERGFGWELFF.

The CDR3: CASSPTRTGRGSNEQFF. Written as DNA, the CDR3 is TGCGCCAGCAGCCCGACCAGGACAGGGAGGGGGAGCAATGAGCAGTTCTTC. V is TRBV4-1 and J is TRBJ2-1, with D possibly TRBD1 on 8 matching bases. CDR1 MGHRA and CDR2 YSYEKL come from the germline V gene. Deletions cut 4 bases from V and 6 bases from J, with 22 bases between. This CDR3 is built from 17 residues.

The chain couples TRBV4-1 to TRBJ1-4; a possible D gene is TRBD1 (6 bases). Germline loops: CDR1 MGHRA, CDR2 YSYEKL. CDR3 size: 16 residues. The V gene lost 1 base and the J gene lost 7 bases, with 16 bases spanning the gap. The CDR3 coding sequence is TGCGCCAGCAGCCAAGTACCCCGCAGGGGTTTTGAAAAACTGTTTTTT. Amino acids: CASSQVPRRGFEKLFF.

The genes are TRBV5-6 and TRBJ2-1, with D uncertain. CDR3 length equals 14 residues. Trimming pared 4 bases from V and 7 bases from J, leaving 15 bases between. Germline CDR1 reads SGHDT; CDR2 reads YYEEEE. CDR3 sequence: CASSPRSSQNEQFF. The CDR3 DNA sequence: TGTGCCAGCAGCCCCAGGAGCAGTCAAAATGAGCAGTTCTTC.

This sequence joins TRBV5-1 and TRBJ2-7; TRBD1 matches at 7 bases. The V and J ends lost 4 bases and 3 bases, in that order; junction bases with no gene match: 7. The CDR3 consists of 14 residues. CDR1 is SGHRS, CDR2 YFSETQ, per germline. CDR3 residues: CASSMGDSFYEQYF. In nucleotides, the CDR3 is TGCGCCAGCAGCATGGGGGACAGTTTCTACGAGCAGTACTTC. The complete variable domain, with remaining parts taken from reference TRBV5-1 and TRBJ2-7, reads KAGVTQTPRYLIKTRGQQVTLSCSPISGHRSVSWYQQTPGQGLQFLFEYFSETQRNKGNFPGRFSGRQFSNSRSEMNVSTLELGDSALYLCASSMGDSFYEQYFGPGTRLTVT.

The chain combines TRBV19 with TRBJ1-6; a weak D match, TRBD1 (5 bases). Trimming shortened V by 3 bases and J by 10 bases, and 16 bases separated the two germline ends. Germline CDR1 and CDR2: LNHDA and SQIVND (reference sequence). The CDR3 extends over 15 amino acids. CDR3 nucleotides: TGTGCCAGTAGTATCCTCAAACGATGGGGGTCACCCCTCCACTTT. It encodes CASSILKRWGSPLHF.

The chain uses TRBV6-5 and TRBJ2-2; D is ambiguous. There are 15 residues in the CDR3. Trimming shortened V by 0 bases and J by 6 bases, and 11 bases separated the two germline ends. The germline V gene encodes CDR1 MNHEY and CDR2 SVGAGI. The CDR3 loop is CASSYSKTGSGELFF. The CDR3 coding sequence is TGTGCCAGCAGTTACTCGAAAACTGGTTCCGGGGAGCTGTTTTTT.

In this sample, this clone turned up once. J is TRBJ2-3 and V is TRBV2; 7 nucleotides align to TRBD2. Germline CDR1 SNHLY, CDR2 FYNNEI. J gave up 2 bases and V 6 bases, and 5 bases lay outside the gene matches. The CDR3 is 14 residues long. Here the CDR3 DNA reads TGTGCCAGCAGGGCCGGGGGGACCACAGATACGCAGTATTTT. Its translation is CASRAGGTTDTQYF.

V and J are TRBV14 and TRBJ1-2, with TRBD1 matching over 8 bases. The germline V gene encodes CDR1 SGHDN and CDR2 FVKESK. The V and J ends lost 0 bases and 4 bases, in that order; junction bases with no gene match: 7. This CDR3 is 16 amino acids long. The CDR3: CASSQEGTGLAYGYTF. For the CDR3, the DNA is TGTGCCAGCAGCCAAGAAGGGACAGGCCTCGCCTATGGCTACACCTTC.

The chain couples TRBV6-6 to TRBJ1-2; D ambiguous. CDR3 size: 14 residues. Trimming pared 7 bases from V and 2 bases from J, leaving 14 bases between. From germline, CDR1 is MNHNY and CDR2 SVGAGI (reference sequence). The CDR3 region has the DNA TGTGCCAGCACCACACCGGACTCGAACTATGGCTACACCTTC. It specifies CASTTPDSNYGYTF.

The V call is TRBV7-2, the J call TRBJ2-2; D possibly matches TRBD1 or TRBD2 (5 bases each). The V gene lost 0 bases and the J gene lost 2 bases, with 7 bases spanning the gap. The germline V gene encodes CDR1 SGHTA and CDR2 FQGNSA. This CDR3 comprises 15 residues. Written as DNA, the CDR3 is TGTGCCAGCAGCTTAGCCGGGACCAACACCGGGGAGCTGTTTTTT. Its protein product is CASSLAGTNTGELFF.

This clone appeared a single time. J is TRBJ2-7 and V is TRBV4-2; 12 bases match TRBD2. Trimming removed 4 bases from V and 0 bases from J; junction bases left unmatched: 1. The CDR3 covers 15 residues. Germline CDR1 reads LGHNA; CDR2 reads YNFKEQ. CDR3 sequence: CASSPSGGASYEQYF. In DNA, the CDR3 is TGTGCCAGCAGCCCTAGCGGGGGGGCCTCCTACGAGCAGTACTTC.

The CDR3 spells CASSAQGRRAYGYTF. The CDR3 DNA follows: TGTGCCAGCAGCGCACAGGGGCGGCGGGCCTATGGCTACACCTTC. The V gene is TRBV5-4, the J gene TRBJ1-2, with 7 positions matching TRBD1. The V gene's germline CDR1 is SGHNT and CDR2 YYREEE (reference sequence). This CDR3 has 15 residues. The V segment lost 4 bases and the J segment 4 bases; nucleotides outside the gene matches: 10.

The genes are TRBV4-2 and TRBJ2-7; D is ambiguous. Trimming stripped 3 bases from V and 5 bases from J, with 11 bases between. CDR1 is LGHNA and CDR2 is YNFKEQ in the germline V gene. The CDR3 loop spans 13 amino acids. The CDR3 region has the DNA TGTGCCAGCAGCCAGAACCCTAAGGACGAGCAGTACTTC. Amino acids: CASSQNPKDEQYF.

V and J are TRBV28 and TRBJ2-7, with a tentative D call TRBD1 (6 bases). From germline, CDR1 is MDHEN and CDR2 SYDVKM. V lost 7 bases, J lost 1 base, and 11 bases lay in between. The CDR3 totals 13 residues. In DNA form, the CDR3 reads TGTGCCAGCACAAGGGGGTGGTCCTACGAGCAGTACTTC. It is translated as CASTRGWSYEQYF.

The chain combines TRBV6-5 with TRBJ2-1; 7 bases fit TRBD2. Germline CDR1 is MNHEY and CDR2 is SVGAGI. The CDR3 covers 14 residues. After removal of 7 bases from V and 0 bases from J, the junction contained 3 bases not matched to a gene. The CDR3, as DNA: TGTGCCAGCACCGGGGGGAGCTCCTACAATGAGCAGTTCTTC. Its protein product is CASTGGSSYNEQFF.